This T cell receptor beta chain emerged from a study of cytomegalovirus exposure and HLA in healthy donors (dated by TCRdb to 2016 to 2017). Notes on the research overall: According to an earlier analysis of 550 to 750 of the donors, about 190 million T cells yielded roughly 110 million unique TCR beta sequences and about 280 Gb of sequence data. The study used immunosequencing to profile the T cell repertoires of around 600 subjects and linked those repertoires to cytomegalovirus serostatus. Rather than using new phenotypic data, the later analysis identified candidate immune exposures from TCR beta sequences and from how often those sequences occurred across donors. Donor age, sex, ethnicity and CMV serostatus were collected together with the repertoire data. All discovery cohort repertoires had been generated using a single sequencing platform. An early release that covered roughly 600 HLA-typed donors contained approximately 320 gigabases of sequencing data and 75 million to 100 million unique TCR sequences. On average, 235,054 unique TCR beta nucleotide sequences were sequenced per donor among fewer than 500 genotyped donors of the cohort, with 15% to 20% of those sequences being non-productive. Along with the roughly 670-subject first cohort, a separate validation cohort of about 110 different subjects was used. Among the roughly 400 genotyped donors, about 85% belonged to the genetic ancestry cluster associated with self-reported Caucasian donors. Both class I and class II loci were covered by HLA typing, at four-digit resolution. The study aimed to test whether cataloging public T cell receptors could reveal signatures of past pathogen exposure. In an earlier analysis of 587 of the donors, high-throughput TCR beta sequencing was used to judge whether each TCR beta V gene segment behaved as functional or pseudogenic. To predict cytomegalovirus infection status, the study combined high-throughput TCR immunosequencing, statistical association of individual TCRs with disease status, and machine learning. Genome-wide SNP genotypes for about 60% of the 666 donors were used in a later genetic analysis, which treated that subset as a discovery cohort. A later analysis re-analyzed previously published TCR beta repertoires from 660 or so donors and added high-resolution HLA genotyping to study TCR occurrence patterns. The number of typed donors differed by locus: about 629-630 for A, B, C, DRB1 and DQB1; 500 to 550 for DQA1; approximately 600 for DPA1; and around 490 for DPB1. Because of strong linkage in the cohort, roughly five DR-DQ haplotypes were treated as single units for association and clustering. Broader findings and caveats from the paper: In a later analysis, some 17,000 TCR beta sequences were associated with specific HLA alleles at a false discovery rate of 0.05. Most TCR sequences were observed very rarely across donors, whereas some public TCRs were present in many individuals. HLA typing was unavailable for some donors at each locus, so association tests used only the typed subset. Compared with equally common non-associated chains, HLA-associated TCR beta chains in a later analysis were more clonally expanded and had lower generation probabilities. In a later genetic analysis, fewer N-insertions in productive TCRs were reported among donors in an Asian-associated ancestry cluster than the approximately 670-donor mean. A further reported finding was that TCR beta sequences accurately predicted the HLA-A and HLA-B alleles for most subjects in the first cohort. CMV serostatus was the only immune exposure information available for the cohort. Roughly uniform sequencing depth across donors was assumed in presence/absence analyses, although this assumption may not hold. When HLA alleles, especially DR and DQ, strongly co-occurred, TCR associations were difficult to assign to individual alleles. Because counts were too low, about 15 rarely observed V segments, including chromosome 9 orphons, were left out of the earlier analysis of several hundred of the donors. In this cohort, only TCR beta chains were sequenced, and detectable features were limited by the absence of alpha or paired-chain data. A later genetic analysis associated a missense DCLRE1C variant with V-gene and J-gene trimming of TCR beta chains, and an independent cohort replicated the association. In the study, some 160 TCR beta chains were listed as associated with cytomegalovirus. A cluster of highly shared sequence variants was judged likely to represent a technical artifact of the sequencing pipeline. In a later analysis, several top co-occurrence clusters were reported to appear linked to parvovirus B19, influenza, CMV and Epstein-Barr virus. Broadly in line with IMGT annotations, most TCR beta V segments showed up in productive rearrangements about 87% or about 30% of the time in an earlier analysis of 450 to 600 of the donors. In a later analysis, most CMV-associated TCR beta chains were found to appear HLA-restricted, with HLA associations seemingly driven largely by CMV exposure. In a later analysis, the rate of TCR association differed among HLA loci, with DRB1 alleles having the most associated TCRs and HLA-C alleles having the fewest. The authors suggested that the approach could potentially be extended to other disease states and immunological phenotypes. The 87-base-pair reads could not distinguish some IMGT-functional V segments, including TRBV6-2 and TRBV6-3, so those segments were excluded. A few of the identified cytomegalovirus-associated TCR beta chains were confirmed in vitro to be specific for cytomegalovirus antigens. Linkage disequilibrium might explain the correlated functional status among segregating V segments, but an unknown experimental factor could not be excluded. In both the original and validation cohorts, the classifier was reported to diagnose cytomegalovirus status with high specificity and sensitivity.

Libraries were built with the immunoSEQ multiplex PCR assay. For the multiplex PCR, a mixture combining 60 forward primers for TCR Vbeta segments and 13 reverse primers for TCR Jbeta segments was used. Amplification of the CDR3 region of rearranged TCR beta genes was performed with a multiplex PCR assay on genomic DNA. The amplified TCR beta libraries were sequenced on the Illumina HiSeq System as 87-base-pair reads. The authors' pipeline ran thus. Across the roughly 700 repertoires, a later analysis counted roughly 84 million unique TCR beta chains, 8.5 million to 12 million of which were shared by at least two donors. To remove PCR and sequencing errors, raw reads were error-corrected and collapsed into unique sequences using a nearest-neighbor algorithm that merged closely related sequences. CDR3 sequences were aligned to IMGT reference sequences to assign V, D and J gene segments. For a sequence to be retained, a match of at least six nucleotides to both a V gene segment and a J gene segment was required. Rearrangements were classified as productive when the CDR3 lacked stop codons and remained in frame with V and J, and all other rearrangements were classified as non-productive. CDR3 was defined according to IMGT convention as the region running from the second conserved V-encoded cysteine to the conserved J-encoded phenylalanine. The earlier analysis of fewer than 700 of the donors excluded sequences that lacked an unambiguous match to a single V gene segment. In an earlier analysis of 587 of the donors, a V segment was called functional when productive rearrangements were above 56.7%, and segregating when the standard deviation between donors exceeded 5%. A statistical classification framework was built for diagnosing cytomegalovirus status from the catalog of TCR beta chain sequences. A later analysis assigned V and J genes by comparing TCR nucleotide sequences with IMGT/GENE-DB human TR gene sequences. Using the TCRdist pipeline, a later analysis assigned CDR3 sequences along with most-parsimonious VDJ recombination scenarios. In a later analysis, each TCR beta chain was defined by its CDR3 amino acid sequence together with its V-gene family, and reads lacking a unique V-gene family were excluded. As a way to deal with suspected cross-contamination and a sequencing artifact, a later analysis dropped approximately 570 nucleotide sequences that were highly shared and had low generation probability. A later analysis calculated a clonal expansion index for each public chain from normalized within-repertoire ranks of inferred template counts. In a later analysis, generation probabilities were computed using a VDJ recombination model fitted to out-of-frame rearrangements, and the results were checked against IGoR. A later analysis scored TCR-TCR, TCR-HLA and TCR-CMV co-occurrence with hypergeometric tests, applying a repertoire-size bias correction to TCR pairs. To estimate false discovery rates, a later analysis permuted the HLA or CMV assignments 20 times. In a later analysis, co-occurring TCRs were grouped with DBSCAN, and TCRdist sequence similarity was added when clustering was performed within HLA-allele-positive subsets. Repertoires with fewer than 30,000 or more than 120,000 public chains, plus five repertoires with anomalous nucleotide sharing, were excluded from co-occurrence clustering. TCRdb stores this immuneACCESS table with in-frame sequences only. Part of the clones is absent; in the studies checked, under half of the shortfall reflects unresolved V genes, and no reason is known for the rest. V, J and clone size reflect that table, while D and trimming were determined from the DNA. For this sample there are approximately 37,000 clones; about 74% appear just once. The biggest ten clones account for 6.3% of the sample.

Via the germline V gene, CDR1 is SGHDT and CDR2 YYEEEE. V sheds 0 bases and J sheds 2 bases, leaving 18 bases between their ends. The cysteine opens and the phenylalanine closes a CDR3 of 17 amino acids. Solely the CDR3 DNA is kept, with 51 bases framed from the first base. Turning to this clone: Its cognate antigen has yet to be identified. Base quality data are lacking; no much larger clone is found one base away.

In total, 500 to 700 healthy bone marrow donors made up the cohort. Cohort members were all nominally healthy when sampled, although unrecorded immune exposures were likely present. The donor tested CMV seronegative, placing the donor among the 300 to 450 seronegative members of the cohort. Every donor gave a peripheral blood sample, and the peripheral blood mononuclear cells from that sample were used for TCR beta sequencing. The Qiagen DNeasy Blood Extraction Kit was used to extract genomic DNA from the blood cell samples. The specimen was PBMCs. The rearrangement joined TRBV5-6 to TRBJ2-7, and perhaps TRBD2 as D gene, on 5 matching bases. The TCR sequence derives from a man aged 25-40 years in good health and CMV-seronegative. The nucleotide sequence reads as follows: TGTGCCAGCAGCTTGGGCCTAGCCCGCCCCCCGACCTACGAGCAGTACTTC. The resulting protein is CASSLGLARPPTYEQYF.